The rows below give T cell receptor beta chains drawn from one sample of a study of blood T cell repertoires in COVID-19. Using immunoSEQ multiplex PCR, the repertoire was profiled, and TCRdb retains in-frame clones only, with some absent. The sample shows around 200,000 clones, approximately 84% of them seen only once. Sequenced material: peripheral blood. Every receptor here comes from a man aged 45 to 65 with active or convalescent COVID-19. Both conserved end residues are part of each CDR3. D genes are given only for firm matches.

V gene,J gene,D gene,CDR3 DNA,CDR3 protein
TRBV5-1,TRBJ2-7,TRBD1,TGCGCCAGCAGCTTGGCCACAGGGGGCGGGTCCTACGAGCAGTACTTC,CASSLATGGGSYEQYF
TRBV5-4,TRBJ2-1,NA,TGTGCCAGCAGCTCGCCACAAGGGGGAAGCTCCTACAATGAGCAGTTCTTC,CASSSPQGGSSYNEQFF
TRBV6-2/TRBV6-3,TRBJ2-5,TRBD1,TGTGCCAGCAGCCAGGGGGCCGAGACCCAGTACTTC,CASSQGAETQYF
TRBV19,TRBJ1-5,TRBD1,TGTGCCAGTAATTCCGGGACAGGGGCCAATCAGCCCCAGCATTTT,CASNSGTGANQPQHF
TRBV6-5,TRBJ1-5,NA,TGTGCCAGCAGTTACAACAGTTATCAGCCCCAGCATTTT,CASSYNSYQPQHF
TRBV19,TRBJ2-7,TRBD1,TGTGCCAGTAGTTCGACAGGGGGCAAGAACGAGCAGTACTTC,CASSSTGGKNEQYF
TRBV29-1,TRBJ2-7,TRBD1,TGCAGCGGAGGGACAGGGAATTACGAGCAGTACTTC,CSGGTGNYEQYF
TRBV14,TRBJ1-5,NA,TGTGCCAGCAGCCAACTCCCAGGTCAGCCCCAGCATTTT,CASSQLPGQPQHF
TRBV27,TRBJ2-5,TRBD1,TGTGCCAGCAGTTTACAACAGGGGGGACAAGAGACCCAGTACTTC,CASSLQQGGQETQYF
TRBV2,TRBJ1-2,TRBD1,TGTGCCAGCAGCTCGGGACAGGGGTACTATGGCTACACCTTC,CASSSGQGYYGYTF
TRBV30,TRBJ1-4,TRBD1,TGTGCCTGGGGACCGGGACAGTCAACTAATGAAAAACTGTTTTTT,CAWGPGQSTNEKLFF
TRBV24-1,TRBJ1-4,TRBD1,TGTGCCACCAGTGATCCGGGACAGGATTTT,CATSDPGQDF
TRBV3-1/TRBV3-2,TRBJ1-5,TRBD1,TGTGCCAGCAGCCAAGGGACAGGGGGCGCGAATCAGCCCCAGCATTTT,CASSQGTGGANQPQHF
TRBV12-5,TRBJ2-2,TRBD1,TGTGCTAGTGGAACAGGGGTCGGGGAGCTGTTTTTT,CASGTGVGELFF
TRBV3-1/TRBV3-2,TRBJ1-6,TRBD1,TGTGCCAGCAGCCGGGACAGGGTTGGGTCACCCCTCCACTTT,CASSRDRVGSPLHF
TRBV30,TRBJ2-1,TRBD2,TGTGCCTGGACCGATAGCGGGGGTCCATTGGAGCAGTTCTTC,CAWTDSGGPLEQFF